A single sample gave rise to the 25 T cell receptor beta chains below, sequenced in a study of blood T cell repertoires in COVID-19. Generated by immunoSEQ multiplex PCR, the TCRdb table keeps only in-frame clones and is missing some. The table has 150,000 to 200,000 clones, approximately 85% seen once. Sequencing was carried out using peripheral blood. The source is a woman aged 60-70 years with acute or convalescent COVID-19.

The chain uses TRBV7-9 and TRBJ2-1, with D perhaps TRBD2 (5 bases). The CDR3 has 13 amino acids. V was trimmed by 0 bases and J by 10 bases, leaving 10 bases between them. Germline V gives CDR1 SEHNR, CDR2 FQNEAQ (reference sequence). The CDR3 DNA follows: TGTGCCAGCAGCTTAGCGGGAGTCTTCGAGCAGTTCTTC. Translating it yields CASSLAGVFEQFF.

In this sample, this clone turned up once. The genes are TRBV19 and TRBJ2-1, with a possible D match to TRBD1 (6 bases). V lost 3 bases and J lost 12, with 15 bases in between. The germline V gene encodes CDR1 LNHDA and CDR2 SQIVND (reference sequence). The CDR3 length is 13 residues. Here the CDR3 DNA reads TGTGCCAGTAGTATGGGCCCCCAGGGGCCGCAGTTCTTC. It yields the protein CASSMGPQGPQFF.

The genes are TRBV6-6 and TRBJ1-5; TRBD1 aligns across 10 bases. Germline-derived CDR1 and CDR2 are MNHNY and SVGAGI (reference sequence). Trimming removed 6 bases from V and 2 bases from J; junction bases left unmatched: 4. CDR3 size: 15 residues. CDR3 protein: CASRAGTGGNQPQHF. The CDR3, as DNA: TGTGCCAGCAGAGCTGGGACAGGGGGCAATCAGCCCCAGCATTTT.

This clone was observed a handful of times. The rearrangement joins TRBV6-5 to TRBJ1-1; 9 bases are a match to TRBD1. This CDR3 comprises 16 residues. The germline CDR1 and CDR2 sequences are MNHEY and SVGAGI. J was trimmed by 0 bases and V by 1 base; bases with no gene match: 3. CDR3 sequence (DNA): TGTGCCAGCAGTTACTACCGGGACAGGGTGAACACTGAAGCTTTCTTT. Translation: CASSYYRDRVNTEAFF.

CDR3 sequence: CAIQREGPSNEQFF. Here the CDR3 DNA reads TGTGCCATCCAGCGGGAGGGTCCCTCCAATGAGCAGTTCTTC. The chain carries TRBV6-5 and TRBJ2-1; 10 bases align to TRBD2. The CDR3 contains 14 residues. J was trimmed by 6 bases and V by 10 bases; bases with no gene match: 9. Germline V lookup: CDR1 MNHEY, CDR2 SVGAGI.

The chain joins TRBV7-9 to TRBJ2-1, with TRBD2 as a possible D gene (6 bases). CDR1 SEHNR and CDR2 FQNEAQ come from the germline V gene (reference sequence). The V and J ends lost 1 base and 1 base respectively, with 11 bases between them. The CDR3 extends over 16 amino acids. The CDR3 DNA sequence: TGTGCCAGCAGCTTAGAGGAGGGCCTATCCTACAATGAGCAGTTCTTC. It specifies CASSLEEGLSYNEQFF.

The CDR3 loop is CASSRVTETQYF. The CDR3 nucleotides read TGTGCCAGCAGTCGGGTGACGGAGACCCAGTACTTC. This chain connects TRBV2 to TRBJ2-5; D is uncertain. The germline CDR1 and CDR2 sequences are SNHLY and FYNNEI. The CDR3 has 12 residues. V was pared by 5 bases and J by 5 bases, with 9 bases between.

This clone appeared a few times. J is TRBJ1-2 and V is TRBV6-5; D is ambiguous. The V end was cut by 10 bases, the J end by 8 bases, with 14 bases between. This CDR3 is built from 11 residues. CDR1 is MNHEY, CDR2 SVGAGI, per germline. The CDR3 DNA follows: TGTGCCATTAACTCCGTCTACGGCTACACCTTC. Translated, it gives CAINSVYGYTF.

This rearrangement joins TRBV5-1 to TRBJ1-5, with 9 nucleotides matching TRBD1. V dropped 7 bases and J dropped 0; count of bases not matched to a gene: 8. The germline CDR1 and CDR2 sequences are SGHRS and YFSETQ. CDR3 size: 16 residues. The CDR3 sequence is CASRLGTGNSNQPQHF. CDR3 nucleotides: TGCGCCAGCCGTTTGGGGACAGGGAATAGCAATCAGCCCCAGCATTTT.

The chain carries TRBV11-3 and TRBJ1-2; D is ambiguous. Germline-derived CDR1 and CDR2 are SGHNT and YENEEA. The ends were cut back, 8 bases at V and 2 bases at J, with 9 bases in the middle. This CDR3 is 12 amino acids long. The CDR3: CASRDFNYGYTF. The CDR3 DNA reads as TGTGCCAGCCGTGACTTCAACTATGGCTACACCTTC.

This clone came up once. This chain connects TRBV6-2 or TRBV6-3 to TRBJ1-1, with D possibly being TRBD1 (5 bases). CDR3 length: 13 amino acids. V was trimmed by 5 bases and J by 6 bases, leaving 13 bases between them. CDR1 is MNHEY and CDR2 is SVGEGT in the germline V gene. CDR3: CASSHGGVPEAFF. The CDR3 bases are TGTGCCAGCAGTCACGGGGGAGTCCCTGAAGCTTTCTTT.

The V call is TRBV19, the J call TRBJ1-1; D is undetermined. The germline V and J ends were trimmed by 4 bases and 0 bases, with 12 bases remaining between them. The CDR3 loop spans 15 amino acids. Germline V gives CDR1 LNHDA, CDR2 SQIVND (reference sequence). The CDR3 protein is CASSRDGRMNTEAFF. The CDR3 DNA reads TGTGCCAGTAGTAGGGATGGGAGAATGAACACTGAAGCTTTCTTT.

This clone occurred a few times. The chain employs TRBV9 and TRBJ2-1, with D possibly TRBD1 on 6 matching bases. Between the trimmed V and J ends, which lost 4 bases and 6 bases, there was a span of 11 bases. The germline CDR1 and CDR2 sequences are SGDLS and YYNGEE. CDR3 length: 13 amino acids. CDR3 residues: CASSPQGFNEQFF. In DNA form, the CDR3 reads TGTGCCAGCAGCCCCCAGGGGTTCAATGAGCAGTTCTTC.

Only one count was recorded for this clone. This CDR3 reads CASSLGLVNTIYF. The CDR3 DNA reads TGTGCCAGCAGTTTAGGGCTCGTAAACACCATATATTTT. The genes are TRBV28 and TRBJ1-3; no clear D. The V end was cut by 2 bases, the J end by 6 bases, with 8 bases between. The CDR3 totals 13 residues. Per the germline V gene, CDR1 is MDHEN and CDR2 is SYDVKM.

As DNA, the CDR3 is TGTGCCAGCAGTAAACAGGACCTGGGGAACACTGAAGCTTTCTTT. Its translation is CASSKQDLGNTEAFF. This chain connects TRBV2 to TRBJ1-1; possibly TRBD1 for D (5 bases). Germline-derived CDR1 and CDR2 are SNHLY and FYNNEI. CDR3 length equals 15 residues. Trimming pared 5 bases from V and 1 base from J, leaving 14 bases between.

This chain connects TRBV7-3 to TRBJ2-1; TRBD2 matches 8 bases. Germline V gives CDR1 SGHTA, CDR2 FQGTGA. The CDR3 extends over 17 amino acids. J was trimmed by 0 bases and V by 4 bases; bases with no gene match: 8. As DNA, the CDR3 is TGTGCCAGCAGCTCCCGGGGACTAGGCGACTCCTACAATGAGCAGTTCTTC. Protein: CASSSRGLGDSYNEQFF.

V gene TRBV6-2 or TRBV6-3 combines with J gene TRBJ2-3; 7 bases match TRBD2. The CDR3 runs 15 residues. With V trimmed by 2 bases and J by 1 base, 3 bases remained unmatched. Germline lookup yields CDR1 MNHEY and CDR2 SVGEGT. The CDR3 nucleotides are TGTGCCAGCAGTTACGGGGGGGAGGGCACAGATACGCAGTATTTT. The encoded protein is CASSYGGEGTDTQYF.

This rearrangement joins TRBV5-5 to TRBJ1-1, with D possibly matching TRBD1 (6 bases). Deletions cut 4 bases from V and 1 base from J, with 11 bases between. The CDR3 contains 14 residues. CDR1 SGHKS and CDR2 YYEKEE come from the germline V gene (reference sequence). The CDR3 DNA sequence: TGTGCCAGCAGCCGGTTGGGGGCGAACACTGAAGCTTTCTTT. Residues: CASSRLGANTEAFF.

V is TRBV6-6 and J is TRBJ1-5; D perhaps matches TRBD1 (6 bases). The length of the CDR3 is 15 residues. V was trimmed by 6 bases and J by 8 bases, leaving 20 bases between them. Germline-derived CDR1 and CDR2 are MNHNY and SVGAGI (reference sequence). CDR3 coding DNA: TGTGCCAGCAGCCACCGGTCAACAGGGTTAGAGCCCCAGCATTTT. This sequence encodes CASSHRSTGLEPQHF.

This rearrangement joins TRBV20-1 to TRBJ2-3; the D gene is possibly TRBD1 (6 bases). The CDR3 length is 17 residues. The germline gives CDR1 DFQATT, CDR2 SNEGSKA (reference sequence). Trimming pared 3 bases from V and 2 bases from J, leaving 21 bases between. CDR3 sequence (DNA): TGCAGTGCTAGTTGTCGGGCTGGGGGCTGTGTCACAGATACGCAGTATTTT. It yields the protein CSASCRAGGCVTDTQYF.

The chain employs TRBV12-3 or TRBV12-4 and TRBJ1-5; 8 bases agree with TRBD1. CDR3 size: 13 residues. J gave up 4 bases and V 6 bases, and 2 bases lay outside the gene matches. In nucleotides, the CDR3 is TGTGCCAGCAGCAGACAGGGGAATCAGCCCCAGCATTTT. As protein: CASSRQGNQPQHF.

The CDR3 protein is CSVEDWGGSGNTIYF. The CDR3 nucleotides are TGCAGCGTTGAAGATTGGGGGGGCTCTGGAAACACCATATATTTT. This chain joins TRBV29-1 and TRBJ1-3; D is perhaps TRBD1 (5 bases). V lost 0 bases to trimming and J lost 0 bases, with 9 bases between them. Germline loops: CDR1 SQVTM, CDR2 ANQGSEA. The CDR3 extends over 15 amino acids.

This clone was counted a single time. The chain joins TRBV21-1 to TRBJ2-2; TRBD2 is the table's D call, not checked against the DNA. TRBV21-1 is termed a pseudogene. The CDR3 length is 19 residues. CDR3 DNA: TGTGCCAGCAGCCCGTGCGGCGGGAAGAGCGGGAGGTGCACCGGGGAGCTGTTTTTT. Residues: CASSPCGGKSGRCTGELFF.

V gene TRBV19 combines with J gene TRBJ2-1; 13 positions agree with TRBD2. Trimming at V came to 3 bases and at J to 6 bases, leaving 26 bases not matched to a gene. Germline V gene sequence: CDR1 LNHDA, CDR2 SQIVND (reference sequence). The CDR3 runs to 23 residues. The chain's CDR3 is CASSIRSTGGFSRTSGGSNEQFF. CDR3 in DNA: TGTGCCAGTAGTATTAGGTCCACGGGCGGCTTCTCTCGGACTAGCGGGGGTTCCAATGAGCAGTTCTTC.

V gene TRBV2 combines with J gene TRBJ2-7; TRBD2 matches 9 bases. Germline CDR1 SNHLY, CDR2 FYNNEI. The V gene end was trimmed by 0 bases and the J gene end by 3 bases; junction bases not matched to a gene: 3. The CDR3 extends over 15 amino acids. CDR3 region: CASSEAAGGLYEQYF. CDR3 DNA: TGTGCCAGCAGTGAAGCGGCGGGGGGGCTCTACGAGCAGTACTTC.